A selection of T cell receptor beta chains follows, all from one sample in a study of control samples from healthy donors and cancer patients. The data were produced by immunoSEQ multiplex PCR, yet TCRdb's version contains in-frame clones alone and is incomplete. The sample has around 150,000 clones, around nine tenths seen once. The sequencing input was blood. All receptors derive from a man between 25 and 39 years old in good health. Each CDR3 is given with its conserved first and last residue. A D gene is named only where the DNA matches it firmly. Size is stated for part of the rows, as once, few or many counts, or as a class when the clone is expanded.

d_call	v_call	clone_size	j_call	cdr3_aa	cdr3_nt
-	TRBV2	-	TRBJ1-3	CASRGNSGNTIYF	TGTGCCAGCAGGGGGAACTCTGGAAACACCATATATTTT
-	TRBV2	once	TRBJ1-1	CASNRTPSPTEAFF	TGTGCCAGCAATAGGACTCCCTCCCCCACTGAAGCTTTCTTT
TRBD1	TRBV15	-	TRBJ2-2	CATSRDGGTGVNTGELFF	TGTGCCACCAGCAGAGATGGAGGGACAGGGGTGAACACCGGGGAGCTGTTTTTT
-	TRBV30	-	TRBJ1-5	CAWSVTTGRGNQPQHF	TGTGCCTGGAGTGTCACCACCGGCAGGGGAAATCAGCCCCAGCATTTT
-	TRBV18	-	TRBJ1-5	CASSLLSDQPQHF	TGTGCCAGCTCGCTCTTATCTGATCAGCCCCAGCATTTT
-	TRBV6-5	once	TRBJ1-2	CASRRDSYYGYTF	TGTGCCAGCAGGAGAGACAGCTACTATGGCTACACCTTC
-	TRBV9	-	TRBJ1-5	CASSGTDSMNQPQHF	TGTGCCAGCAGCGGTACGGACAGCATGAATCAGCCCCAGCATTTT
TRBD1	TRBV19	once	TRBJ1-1	CASTATGGWEAFF	TGTGCCAGTACCGCGACAGGGGGTTGGGAAGCTTTCTTT
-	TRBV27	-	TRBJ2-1	CASSLALAGNEQFF	TGTGCCAGCAGTTTGGCGCTAGCAGGCAATGAGCAGTTCTTC
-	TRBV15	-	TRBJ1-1	CATSGVAGVGTEAFF	TGTGCCACCAGCGGAGTAGCAGGGGTCGGCACTGAAGCTTTCTTT
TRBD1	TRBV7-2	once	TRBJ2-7	CASRNLGQGFAQQYF	TGTGCCAGCAGGAATTTGGGACAGGGCTTTGCGCAGCAGTACTTC
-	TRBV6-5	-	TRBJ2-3	CASRERPIGTDTQYF	TGTGCCAGCAGAGAGAGACCCATAGGAACAGATACGCAGTATTTT
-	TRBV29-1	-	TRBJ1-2	CSVGNSGTYGYTF	TGCAGCGTTGGAAACTCCGGAACCTATGGCTACACCTTC